One sample yielded the 21 T cell receptor beta chains listed below, sequenced in a study of T cell responses to AZD1222 COVID-19 vaccine. Clones were read by immunoSEQ multiplex PCR, and TCRdb kept only the in-frame ones, dropping some. Among approximately 170,000 clones, about 91% were seen once, and the ten largest hold approximately 4.7%. The sample here was peripheral blood, taken on day 0 of AZD1222 vaccination. The receptors were sampled from an adult in good health.

The gene calls are TRBV6-1 and TRBJ1-5; maybe TRBD1 (5 bases). Germline assignment: CDR1 MNHNS and CDR2 SASEGT. The CDR3 length is 13 residues. V was pared by 2 bases and J by 10 bases, with 12 bases between. The CDR3 protein is CASSETGAYPQHF. The CDR3 DNA follows: TGTGCCAGCAGTGAAACTGGGGCCTACCCCCAGCATTTT.

This clone was picked up a small number of times. The chain uses TRBV7-9 and TRBJ1-2; no firm D call. V was pared by 3 bases and J by 4 bases, with 6 bases between. The germline V gene has CDR1 SEHNR and CDR2 FQNEAQ (reference sequence). The CDR3 covers 12 residues. The CDR3 loop is CASSFLSYGYTF. The CDR3 bases are TGTGCCAGCAGCTTTCTTAGCTATGGCTACACCTTC.

This clone was seen once. CDR3 amino acids: CATSDPPGLAGGPRGNEQFF. DNA for the CDR3: TGTGCCACCAGTGATCCACCGGGACTAGCGGGAGGGCCGCGGGGCAATGAGCAGTTCTTC. The V call is TRBV24-1, the J call TRBJ2-1; TRBD2 matches at 16 bases. This CDR3 region has 20 residues. V dropped 3 bases and J dropped 6; count of bases not matched to a gene: 13. The germline gives CDR1 KGHDR, CDR2 SFDVKD.

V gene TRBV6-5 combines with J gene TRBJ1-6; TRBD1 aligns across 11 bases. Germline V CDR1 and CDR2: MNHEY, SVGAGI. The ends lost 7 bases at V and 9 bases at J; junction bases unmatched: 8. The CDR3 contains 15 residues. DNA for the CDR3: TGTGCCAGCACCCGGGACAGGGGGAACTTTTCACCCCTCCACTTT. Translated, it gives CASTRDRGNFSPLHF.

The V and J genes are TRBV7-2 and TRBJ1-5, with D possibly being TRBD1 (5 bases). V shed 6 bases and J shed 3 bases, with 12 bases lying between them. CDR1 and CDR2 (germline): SGHTA, FQGNSA. The CDR3 has 14 amino acids. This CDR3 is CASRPGLINQPQHF. CDR3 bases: TGTGCCAGCAGACCGGGACTGATCAATCAGCCCCAGCATTTT. Full variable domain (rest looked up from reference TRBV7-2 and TRBJ1-5): GAGVSQSPSNKVTEKGKDVELRCDPISGHTALYWYRQSLGQGLEFLIYFQGNSAPDKSGLPSDRFSAERTGGSVSTLTIQRTQQEDSAVYLCASRPGLINQPQHFGDGTRLSIL.

The chain couples TRBV4-1 to TRBJ1-2, with TRBD1 matching over 8 bases. Looked up from germline, CDR1 is MGHRA and CDR2 is YSYEKL. The V gene end was trimmed by 1 base and the J gene end by 1 base; junction bases not matched to a gene: 2. The CDR3 loop spans 15 amino acids. CDR3 nucleotides: TGCGCCAGCAGCCAAGCCGGACAGGGTAACTATGGCTACACCTTC. This gives the protein CASSQAGQGNYGYTF.

CDR3 bases: TGTGCCACCAGTGATTTAGTCAGGGGAAACTATGGCTACACCTTC. Amino acid sequence: CATSDLVRGNYGYTF. The genes are TRBV24-1 and TRBJ1-2; D is perhaps TRBD1 (6 bases). The CDR3 length is 15 residues. Per germline, CDR1 KGHDR and CDR2 SFDVKD. Trimming pared 1 base from V and 2 bases from J, leaving 10 bases between.

The CDR3 DNA reads as TGTGCCAGCAGCCCGACCCGTGGAGGGAGAGAGACCCAGTACTTC. Translation gives CASSPTRGGRETQYF. The chain combines TRBV7-3 with TRBJ2-5; D possibly corresponds to TRBD2 (6 bases). The CDR3 has 15 amino acids. Germline V gene sequence: CDR1 SGHTA, CDR2 FQGTGA. V was pared by 5 bases and J by 4 bases, with 17 bases between.

In the case of this clone: One junction end disagrees with the germline gene, perhaps due to a read error. J is TRBJ2-7 and V is TRBV6-5, with 8 nucleotides matching TRBD1. CDR3 length: 14 amino acids. The germline CDR1 and CDR2 sequences are MNHEY and SVGAGI. CDR3 in DNA: TGTGCCAGCAGTTACTCGATTGGACAGGGTAACCTCATCTTC. Residues: CASSYSIGQGNLIF.

This chain connects TRBV10-2 to TRBJ2-2, with D possibly TRBD2 on 6 matching bases. The germline V gene has CDR1 WSHSY and CDR2 SAAADI. V was cut by 4 bases and J by 7 bases, with 16 bases left in between. This CDR3 contains 15 residues. The CDR3: CASSVPGVWIGELFF. As DNA, the CDR3 is TGCGCCAGCAGTGTCCCGGGAGTGTGGATCGGGGAGCTGTTTTTT.

The chain links TRBV28 to TRBJ1-4; 9 bases are a match to TRBD1. The V and J ends lost 6 bases and 7 bases, in that order; junction bases with no gene match: 12. The CDR3 consists of 16 residues. The germline gives CDR1 MDHEN, CDR2 SYDVKM. This chain's CDR3 is CASRRRGGQGSEKLFF. In nucleotides, the CDR3 is TGTGCCAGCAGACGACGGGGAGGACAGGGGTCTGAAAAACTGTTTTTT.

The chain carries TRBV30 and TRBJ1-4, with D tentatively TRBD1 (6 bases). Trimming removed 2 bases from V and 7 bases from J, with 14 bases in between. The CDR3 covers 14 residues. Germline CDR1 and CDR2: GTSNPN and SVGIG (reference sequence). The CDR3 is CAWSRSGGSEKLFF. DNA of the CDR3: TGTGCCTGGAGTAGGTCCGGGGGCAGTGAAAAACTGTTTTTT.

This sequence joins TRBV4-1 and TRBJ1-3; TRBD1 agrees at 9 bases. This CDR3 region has 17 residues. CDR1 and CDR2 (germline): MGHRA, YSYEKL. V trimming: 1 base; J trimming: 3 bases; junction bases outside the gene matches: 7. CDR3 coding DNA: TGCGCCAGCAGCCAAGGGTTGGGACAGGGCGGTGGAAACACCATATATTTT. This sequence encodes CASSQGLGQGGGNTIYF.

This rearrangement joins TRBV5-1 to TRBJ2-7; no definite D call. V gave up 3 bases and J gave up 3 bases, with 19 bases separating them. Germline V gene lookup returns CDR1 SGHRS and CDR2 YFSETQ. The CDR3 is 16 amino acids. For the CDR3, the DNA is TGCGCCAGCAGCTCAGCCAACAGCGAGCTTCTCTACGAGCAGTACTTC. Amino acid sequence: CASSSANSELLYEQYF.

This clone was counted a single time. The V call is TRBV12-3 or TRBV12-4, the J call TRBJ2-1; the match to TRBD1 covers 8 bases. CDR3 size: 12 residues. The V segment lost 6 bases and the J segment 5 bases; nucleotides outside the gene matches: 0. This chain's CDR3 is CASRDRDNEQFF. As DNA, the CDR3 is TGTGCCAGCAGGGACAGGGACAATGAGCAGTTCTTC.

The rearrangement uses TRBV5-6 and TRBJ2-7, with TRBD2 matching over 11 bases. The CDR3 is made up of 15 amino acids. J lost 2 bases, V lost 1 base, and 2 bases had no gene match. The V gene's germline CDR1 is SGHDT and CDR2 YYEEEE. CDR3 amino acids: CASSLTSGSPYEQYF. The CDR3 DNA is TGTGCCAGCAGCTTGACTAGCGGGAGCCCCTACGAGCAGTACTTC.

This clone was seen just once. This chain connects TRBV6-5 to TRBJ2-1, with TRBD2 identical over 7 bases. V shed 6 bases, J shed 4 bases, and the junction held 9 bases outside the gene matches. CDR3 length equals 15 residues. The germline CDR1 and CDR2 sequences are MNHEY and SVGAGI. CDR3 sequence (DNA): TGTGCCAGCAGCGCGGGAGAGGGAGGGTACAATGAGCAGTTCTTC. This codes for CASSAGEGGYNEQFF.

In this sample, this clone turned up a few times. The V gene is TRBV28, the J gene TRBJ2-5; TRBD2 aligns across 11 bases. Germline V lookup: CDR1 MDHEN, CDR2 SYDVKM. Trimming at V came to 4 bases and at J to 4 bases, leaving 5 bases not matched to a gene. This CDR3 has 15 amino acids. The CDR3 here is CASSSPTSGIETQYF. The CDR3 DNA reads as TGTGCCAGCAGTTCGCCGACTAGCGGGATAGAGACCCAGTACTTC.

The table lists this clone with a few counts. V and J are TRBV24-1 and TRBJ2-2; 9 bases line up with TRBD2. This CDR3 spans 15 amino acids. The trim removed 9 bases at V and 7 bases at J, leaving 11 bases unmatched. The V gene's germline CDR1 is KGHDR and CDR2 SFDVKD. The CDR3: CATQPVAGAVGELFF. The CDR3 bases are TGTGCCACCCAGCCAGTAGCGGGAGCGGTCGGGGAGCTGTTTTTT.

V gene TRBV7-3 combines with J gene TRBJ2-1, with 9 nucleotides matching TRBD1. Germline lookup yields CDR1 SGHTA and CDR2 FQGTGA. After removal of 5 bases from V and 9 bases from J, the junction contained 11 bases not matched to a gene. The CDR3 extends over 15 amino acids. The CDR3 loop reads CASSPTGGGLGEQFF. Written as DNA, the CDR3 is TGTGCCAGCAGCCCCACAGGGGGCGGGTTAGGTGAGCAGTTCTTC.

The V call is TRBV11-3, the J call TRBJ2-3; D gene unclear. CDR1 SGHNT and CDR2 YENEEA come from the germline V gene. The V gene lost 6 bases and the J gene lost 1 base, with 2 bases spanning the gap. The CDR3 has 11 amino acids. The CDR3: CASRGTDTQYF. The CDR3 DNA reads as TGTGCCAGCAGGGGCACAGATACGCAGTATTTT.